The 32 T cell receptor beta chains below all came from one sample that was sequenced in a study of human T cells and chemical hapten exposure. TCRdb analysed the RACE reads with MiXCR anew, one entry per CDR3 protein. Of some 180,000 distinct CDR3 sequences listed, around 25% were seen once; the top ten hold about 2.3%. Time point described: patch test 3, about 24 weeks after DPC sensitization. Treatment in this sample: therapeutic diphenylcyclopropenone sensitization with weekly scalp DPC. This specimen consisted of whole blood, obtained in connection with sensitization to the hapten diphenylcyclopropenone (DPC). All receptors come from a woman aged 40-49 years with alopecia areata. Some clones in this sample may be carry-over from other donors' samples.

This chain links TRBV29-1 with TRBJ2-1; D is ambiguous. This CDR3 is built from 13 residues. V lost 1 base, J lost 4 bases, and 8 bases lay in between. The germline V gene has CDR1 SQVTM and CDR2 ANQGSEA. The CDR3 loop reads CSVEVGQYNEQFF. The DNA of the CDR3 is TGCAGCGTTGAAGTAGGGCAGTACAATGAGCAGTTCTTC.

In its sample, this clonotype was seen a few times. The rearrangement joins TRBV2 to TRBJ1-6; 12 bases are a match to TRBD1. Trimming took 4 bases from V and 6 from J; bases not matched to a gene: 4. The CDR3 sequence is 16 residues long. Per the germline V gene, CDR1 is SNHLY and CDR2 is FYNNEI. The CDR3 bases are TGTGCCAGCAGTGTAGGGGGACAGGGGGCTAATTCACCCCTCCACTTT. Encoded protein: CASSVGGQGANSPLHF.

The rearrangement links TRBV12-3 or TRBV12-4 to TRBJ1-2; 7 positions match TRBD1. V shed 5 bases and J 5 bases; nucleotides not matched to a gene: 5. The CDR3 totals 13 residues. The CDR3 region is CASSAGTEYGYTF. The DNA of the CDR3 is TGTGCCAGCAGTGCCGGGACAGAGTATGGCTACACCTTC.

The V gene is TRBV5-5, the J gene TRBJ1-1; D ambiguous. The germline V gene encodes CDR1 SGHKS and CDR2 YYEKEE (reference sequence). CDR3 length: 11 amino acids. V gave up 3 bases and J gave up 6 bases, with 6 bases separating them. The CDR3 here is CASSWEAEAFF. CDR3 sequence (DNA): TGTGCCAGCAGCTGGGAGGCTGAAGCTTTCTTT.

The gene calls are TRBV6-5 and TRBJ2-6; D uncertain. The germline CDR1 and CDR2 sequences are MNHEY and SVGAGI. V lost 5 bases and J lost 12, with 14 bases in between. The CDR3 has 13 residues. The CDR3 coding sequence is TGTGCCAGCAGTCACGACAAGGCCCGCGTCCTGACTTTC. This translates into CASSHDKARVLTF.

The chain has TRBV16 and TRBJ1-4; D remains unclear. Germline V lookup: CDR1 KGHSY, CDR2 FQNENV. The CDR3 is 14 residues long. The V end was cut by 5 bases, the J end by 1 base, with 8 bases between. In DNA form, the CDR3 reads TGTGCCAGCAGCGAGGATTTAACTAATGAAAAACTGTTTTTT. It encodes CASSEDLTNEKLFF. Full variable domain (remainder filled in from reference TRBV16 and TRBJ1-4): GEEVAQTPKHLVRGEGQKAKLYCAPIKGHSYVFWYQQVLKNEFKFLISFQNENVFDETGMPKERFSAKCLPNSPCSLEIQATKLEDSAVYFCASSEDLTNEKLFFGSGTQLSVL.

The V and J genes are TRBV6-6 and TRBJ1-4, with 7 bases lining up with TRBD1. This CDR3 has 14 residues. V shed 6 bases, J shed 4 bases, and the junction held 5 bases outside the gene matches. Germline V CDR1 and CDR2: MNHNY, SVGAGI (reference sequence). The CDR3 protein is CASSGQARNEKLFF. CDR3 DNA: TGTGCCAGCAGCGGACAGGCTCGTAATGAAAAACTGTTTTTT.

This clonotype was counted once. V gene TRBV6-1 combines with J gene TRBJ1-1; D unresolved. CDR1 MNHNS and CDR2 SASEGT come from the germline V gene. V lost 1 base and J lost 5, with 11 bases in between. CDR3 length: 14 amino acids. The chain's CDR3 is CASSEESRRTEAFF. CDR3 sequence (DNA): TGTGCCAGCAGTGAAGAGAGTCGAAGGACTGAAGCTTTCTTT.

This chain uses TRBV28 with TRBJ2-5; 11 positions agree with TRBD1. The germline V gene encodes CDR1 MDHEN and CDR2 SYDVKM. The CDR3 is 13 amino acids. The DNA for the CDR3 is TGTGCGTGGGGGACAGGGGGAGAAGAGACCCAGTACTTC. It translates to CAWGTGGEETQYF.

This clonotype was seen at least ten times. The chain combines TRBV24-1 with TRBJ1-2; 7 bases fit TRBD1. The germline V gene has CDR1 KGHDR and CDR2 SFDVKD. V was pared by 3 bases and J by 6 bases, with 12 bases of the junction left unmatched. The CDR3 consists of 16 residues. The CDR3: CATSDPRRGGGDGYTF. The CDR3 nucleotides are TGTGCCACCAGTGATCCCCGGCGGGGAGGGGGCGATGGCTACACCTTC.

This clonotype was found a few times. The rearrangement uses TRBV20-1 and TRBJ2-1; D perhaps matches TRBD2 (6 bases). Germline values: CDR1 DFQATT, CDR2 SNEGSKA (reference sequence). The CDR3 spans 15 residues. V was cut by 0 bases and J by 0 bases, with 9 bases left in between. CDR3 DNA sequence: TGCAGTGCTAGAGATCCGGGAGTCTCCTACAATGAGCAGTTCTTC. It specifies CSARDPGVSYNEQFF.

CDR3 DNA sequence: TGCGCCAGCAGCCAAGGGACAGGACAGAATTCACCCCTCCACTTT. Protein sequence: CASSQGTGQNSPLHF. The chain has TRBV4-3 and TRBJ1-6; TRBD1 agrees at 7 bases. The CDR3 totals 15 residues. Germline V gives CDR1 LGHNA, CDR2 YSLEER. V shed 1 base and J 7 bases; nucleotides not matched to a gene: 4.

The chain uses TRBV9 and TRBJ2-4; 8 bases align to TRBD2. The J segment lost 6 bases and the V segment lost 0 bases, leaving 5 bases of the junction unmatched. The length of the CDR3 is 15 residues. The germline gives CDR1 SGDLS, CDR2 YYNGEE. The CDR3, as DNA: TGTGCCAGCAGCGTAGGGGGACTAGAGGCAAACATTCAGTACTTC. It codes for CASSVGGLEANIQYF.

This chain uses TRBV24-1 with TRBJ2-5; D might be TRBD1 (5 bases). Trimming removed 4 bases from V and 5 bases from J, with 19 bases in between. The CDR3 is 16 residues long. Germline V CDR1 and CDR2: KGHDR, SFDVKD. This chain's CDR3 is CATSDRQVGARETQYF. The DNA of the CDR3 is TGTGCCACCAGTGACCGCCAAGTAGGGGCCCGGGAGACCCAGTACTTC.

This clonotype was seen ten or more times. The chain employs TRBV7-2 and TRBJ2-5; tentatively, D is TRBD1 (5 bases). The CDR3 is 14 amino acids. Deletions cut 3 bases from V and 3 bases from J, with 11 bases between. Germline CDR1 SGHTA, CDR2 FQGNSA. The CDR3 DNA reads TGTGCCAGCAGCTTTCGACAGAGCAAAGAGACCCAGTACTTC. Protein product: CASSFRQSKETQYF.

This clonotype was found a few times. V usage is TRBV4-3 and J usage is TRBJ2-1; 10 bases are a match to TRBD2. The CDR3 is made up of 15 amino acids. The V segment lost 6 bases and the J segment 10 bases; nucleotides outside the gene matches: 12. Germline CDR1 LGHNA, CDR2 YSLEER. The CDR3 DNA reads as TGCGCCAGCAGATTGGGACTAGCGCACCAACCCGAGCAGTTCTTC. As protein: CASRLGLAHQPEQFF.

In this sample, this clonotype turned up a few times. The CDR3 DNA follows: TGCGCCAGCAGCTTACAGGGGAACATTCAGTACTTC. Residues: CASSLQGNIQYF. V and J are TRBV5-1 and TRBJ2-4; the match to TRBD1 covers 7 bases. With 2 bases clipped from V and 7 bases from J, the junction kept 0 bases outside the gene matches. The CDR3 runs to 12 residues. Germline CDR1 reads SGHRS; CDR2 reads YFSETQ.

This clonotype has just a few counts. V and J are TRBV7-2 and TRBJ2-1; a weak D match, TRBD2 (5 bases). Germline V gives CDR1 SGHTA, CDR2 FQGNSA. The CDR3 sequence is 15 residues long. Trimming took 2 bases from V and 9 from J, leaving 17 bases between them. DNA of the CDR3: TGTGCCAGCAGCTTATATATCTCCCGGGATATTGAGCAGTTCTTC. Protein sequence: CASSLYISRDIEQFF.

In its sample, this clonotype was seen a few times. The rearrangement joins TRBV28 to TRBJ2-7, with 8 positions matching TRBD1. Germline V lookup: CDR1 MDHEN, CDR2 SYDVKM. This CDR3 contains 16 residues. The J segment lost 3 bases and the V segment lost 2 bases, leaving 9 bases of the junction unmatched. CDR3 nucleotides: TGTGCCAGCAGTTTAATTGGGGCACAGGGGGACTACGAGCAGTACTTC. This gives the protein CASSLIGAQGDYEQYF.

This clonotype was picked up a small number of times. This chain joins TRBV11-2 and TRBJ2-2, with D perhaps matching TRBD1 (6 bases). Germline loops: CDR1 SGHAT, CDR2 FQNNGV. The ends were cut back, 1 base at V and 6 bases at J, with 12 bases in the middle. The CDR3 runs to 15 residues. The CDR3 here is CASSLVQGQAGELFF. CDR3 bases: TGTGCCAGCAGCTTAGTCCAGGGGCAGGCCGGGGAGCTGTTTTTT.

This chain joins TRBV25-1 and TRBJ2-1, with a weak D call TRBD2 (6 bases). The CDR3 consists of 19 residues. Germline CDR1 MGHDK, CDR2 SYGVNS. The V and J ends lost 4 bases and 8 bases respectively, with 30 bases between them. The CDR3 nucleotides are TGTGCCAGCAGTGGGGTAGGCCGTACGGGGGACCTGTCGGGCCATGAGCAGTTCTTC. Its protein is CASSGVGRTGDLSGHEQFF.

V usage is TRBV20-1 and J usage is TRBJ1-5; no clear D gene. This CDR3 contains 14 residues. Trimming stripped 6 bases from V and 6 bases from J, with 18 bases between. Germline V gene lookup returns CDR1 DFQATT and CDR2 SNEGSKA (reference sequence). CDR3: CSAQTPEDSQPQHF. CDR3 nucleotides: TGCAGTGCCCAGACACCCGAGGATAGTCAGCCCCAGCATTTT.

The V gene is TRBV11-2, the J gene TRBJ1-1; D is perhaps TRBD1 (6 bases). CDR1 is SGHAT, CDR2 FQNNGV, per germline. Deletions cut 1 base from V and 1 base from J, with 13 bases between. The CDR3 contains 16 residues. The CDR3 DNA is TGTGCCAGCAGCTTAGGGGGGGCAGGGACGAACACTGAAGCTTTCTTT. Translating gives CASSLGGAGTNTEAFF.

In this sample, this clonotype turned up a few times. J is TRBJ1-3 and V is TRBV2; no clear D. Germline V gene sequence: CDR1 SNHLY, CDR2 FYNNEI. This CDR3 has 14 amino acids. The ends were cut back, 6 bases at V and 2 bases at J, with 11 bases in the middle. CDR3 loop: CASSPPGPGNTIYF. CDR3 nucleotide sequence: TGTGCCAGCAGCCCCCCCGGCCCTGGAAACACCATATATTTT. Filled out from reference TRBV2 and TRBJ1-3, the complete variable domain reads EPEVTQTPSHQVTQMGQEVILRCVPISNHLYFYWYRQILGQKVEFLVSFYNNEISEKSEIFDDQFSVERPDGSNFTLKIRSTKLEDSAMYFCASSPPGPGNTIYFGEGSWLTVV.

The rearrangement uses TRBV7-2 and TRBJ2-3; D gene uncertain. Per germline, CDR1 SGHTA and CDR2 FQGNSA. Between the trimmed V and J ends, which lost 5 bases and 4 bases, there was a span of 13 bases. This CDR3 spans 14 amino acids. The CDR3 loop reads CASSRSGMADTQYF. CDR3 DNA sequence: TGTGCCAGCAGCAGGAGTGGGATGGCAGATACGCAGTATTTT.

J is TRBJ2-3 and V is TRBV5-1; 8 positions agree with TRBD2. The CDR3 sequence is 14 residues long. Germline CDR1 is SGHRS and CDR2 is YFSETQ. With V trimmed by 2 bases and J by 2 bases, 1 base remained unmatched. CDR3 nucleotides: TGCGCCAGCAGCTTTAGCGGGGCCACAGATACGCAGTATTTT. Translating gives CASSFSGATDTQYF.

This clonotype was counted at least ten times. The V gene is TRBV28, the J gene TRBJ1-2, with 12 bases lining up with TRBD1. This CDR3 has 14 residues. With V trimmed by 7 bases and J by 5 bases, 5 bases remained unmatched. The germline CDR1 and CDR2 sequences are MDHEN and SYDVKM. CDR3 residues: CASTGTGGYYGYTF. DNA for the CDR3: TGTGCCAGCACGGGGACAGGGGGCTATTATGGCTACACCTTC.

The chain recombines TRBV24-1 with TRBJ2-5; 7 nucleotides match TRBD2. In germline, CDR1 is KGHDR, CDR2 SFDVKD. Losses at the gene ends were 7 bases for V and 5 bases for J; bases not matched to a gene: 0. This CDR3 is 11 amino acids long. This chain's CDR3 is CATRGGETQYF. CDR3 coding DNA: TGTGCCACCAGGGGAGGGGAGACCCAGTACTTC.

This clonotype came up a few times. V gene TRBV6-1 combines with J gene TRBJ1-1; weak D call: TRBD1 (5 bases). Per the germline V gene, CDR1 is MNHNS and CDR2 is SASEGT. This CDR3 is built from 14 residues. V lost 7 bases and J lost 7, with 19 bases in between. The CDR3 loop is CASTKNRQVGEAFF. The CDR3 region has the DNA TGTGCCAGCACAAAAAACAGGCAGGTCGGTGAAGCTTTCTTT.

This clonotype was detected a few times. This sequence joins TRBV28 and TRBJ1-3; no clear D. Trimming took off 2 bases at V and 1 base at J, with 3 bases between the two ends. The CDR3 sequence is 13 residues long. Looked up from germline, CDR1 is MDHEN and CDR2 is SYDVKM. The CDR3 DNA reads TGTGCCAGCAGTTTAAGGTCTGGAAACACCATATATTTT. Translating it yields CASSLRSGNTIYF.

This chain links TRBV6-2 or TRBV6-3 with TRBJ2-1; D tentatively fits TRBD1 or TRBD2 (5 bases each). This CDR3 contains 14 residues. Trimming left V 3 bases short and J 8 bases short, with 14 bases between. Per the germline V gene, CDR1 is MNHEY and CDR2 is SVGEGT. The chain's CDR3 is CASSYFRRGDEQFF. DNA of the CDR3: TGTGCCAGCAGTTATTTTCGTCGGGGCGATGAGCAGTTCTTC.

This clonotype was seen a handful of times. This rearrangement joins TRBV5-5 to TRBJ2-2; maybe TRBD2 (6 bases). V lost 4 bases, J lost 1 base, and 14 bases lay in between. The CDR3 sequence is 16 residues long. CDR1 is SGHKS, CDR2 YYEKEE, per germline (reference sequence). The CDR3 DNA follows: TGTGCCAGCAGCACCGTAGCGGCGGTGAACACCGGGGAGCTGTTTTTT. It is translated as CASSTVAAVNTGELFF.